These 19 T cell receptor beta chains were sequenced from one sample in a study of OX40 agonist ivuxolimab in advanced cancers. Some clones are missing from TCRdb's copy, which holds only in-frame ones; the method was immunoSEQ multiplex PCR. The repertoire has about 130,000 clones, 85% to 95% of them found once; the top ten carry 1%. This specimen consisted of CD4+ or CD8+ T cells sorted from blood, obtained in a trial of the OX40 agonist ivuxolimab. Receptors originate from an adult with an advanced solid tumor such as melanoma, head and neck, liver or kidney cancer.

The V and J genes are TRBV6-5 and TRBJ2-7; TRBD2 aligns across 8 bases. CDR1 is MNHEY, CDR2 SVGAGI, per germline. This CDR3 region has 14 residues. J was trimmed by 2 bases and V by 1 base; bases with no gene match: 1. The CDR3 loop is CASSYWRGAYEQYF. CDR3 in DNA: TGTGCCAGCAGTTACTGGCGGGGGGCCTACGAGCAGTACTTC.

The chain employs TRBV5-8 and TRBJ1-6; TRBD1 agrees at 7 bases. Trimming took 2 bases from V and 11 from J; bases not matched to a gene: 10. The CDR3 is 15 amino acids. The germline CDR1 and CDR2 sequences are SGHTS and YDEGEE. This CDR3 reads CASSFRTGPGAPLHF. The CDR3 region has the DNA TGTGCCAGCAGCTTCCGGACAGGCCCAGGGGCACCCCTCCACTTT.

The chain employs TRBV27 and TRBJ2-7, with a tentative D call TRBD2 (7 bases). With 7 bases removed from V and 6 bases from J, the gap between germline ends came to 19 bases. This CDR3 has 14 residues. Germline V gene data show CDR1 as MNHEY and CDR2 as SMNVEV (reference sequence). The DNA of the CDR3 is TGTGCCAGCAAACCGGGGGCGGGGGAAGGCGAGCAGTACTTC. It translates to CASKPGAGEGEQYF.

The chain recombines TRBV19 with TRBJ1-5, with TRBD1 identical over 11 bases. This CDR3 has 19 amino acids. Germline-derived CDR1 and CDR2 are LNHDA and SQIVND (reference sequence). Losses at the gene ends were 4 bases for V and 0 bases for J; bases not matched to a gene: 11. The CDR3 spells CASSRGQGAAFYSNQPQHF. CDR3 nucleotide sequence: TGTGCCAGTAGTAGAGGACAGGGGGCGGCCTTCTATAGCAATCAGCCCCAGCATTTT.

This chain joins TRBV6-6 and TRBJ2-5; 7 bases are shared with TRBD2. The CDR3 length is 14 residues. Trimming cost V 6 bases and J 4 bases; bases outside gene matches: 8. CDR1 is MNHNY, CDR2 SVGAGI, per germline (reference sequence). The CDR3 spells CASSLGTTPETQYF. The CDR3 bases are TGTGCCAGCAGCCTCGGGACTACCCCAGAGACCCAGTACTTC.

The CDR3: CASSRGPESPLHF. DNA for the CDR3: TGTGCCAGCAGCAGGGGCCCTGAATCCCCCCTCCACTTT. The gene calls are TRBV7-9 and TRBJ1-6; D may be TRBD1 (5 bases). Trimming pared 5 bases from V and 13 bases from J, leaving 15 bases between. This CDR3 comprises 13 residues. CDR1 is SEHNR and CDR2 is FQNEAQ in the germline V gene (reference sequence).

The chain recombines TRBV6-6 with TRBJ2-2; D is unclear. V was shortened by 0 bases and J by 0 bases, with 5 bases between the two germline ends. CDR1 is MNHNY, CDR2 SVGAGI, per germline (reference sequence). The CDR3 covers 15 residues. The CDR3 loop reads CASSYSRSNTGELFF. The CDR3 nucleotides are TGTGCCAGCAGTTACTCGAGGTCGAACACCGGGGAGCTGTTTTTT.

V gene TRBV7-2 combines with J gene TRBJ2-5; D unclear. The J call may be in error: the DNA end matches TRBJ2-7 better. The CDR3 covers 12 residues. Germline V gene sequence: CDR1 SGHTA, CDR2 FQGNSA. CDR3 sequence (DNA): TGTGCCAGCAGCCGCCTTCCTTACGAGCAGTACTTC. As protein: CASSRLPYEQYF.

This chain links TRBV28 with TRBJ2-7; 9 bases line up with TRBD1. The junction had 4 bases not matched to a gene; V was cut back by 10 bases and J by 3 bases. The CDR3 extends over 12 amino acids. CDR1 and CDR2 from the germline V gene are MDHEN and SYDVKM. The CDR3 DNA reads TGTGCCACCGGGACAGGGTACTACGAGCAGTACTTC. It translates to CATGTGYYEQYF.

The rearrangement uses TRBV7-9 and TRBJ2-4, with D perhaps TRBD2 (6 bases). The germline CDR1 and CDR2 sequences are SEHNR and FQNEAQ (reference sequence). The CDR3 runs to 13 residues. V shed 4 bases and J shed 7 bases, with 11 bases lying between them. For the CDR3, the DNA is TGTGCCAGCAGCTCGACCCGGGGGAACATTCAGTACTTC. This translates into CASSSTRGNIQYF.

In nucleotides, the CDR3 is TGTGCCAGTAGATGGGGGACAGGGTACCGTGGCTACACCTTC. The encoded protein is CASRWGTGYRGYTF. This chain joins TRBV28 and TRBJ1-2, with 9 bases lining up with TRBD1. Germline V gene sequence: CDR1 MDHEN, CDR2 SYDVKM. The CDR3 runs to 14 residues. Trimming removed 9 bases from V and 7 bases from J; junction bases left unmatched: 12.

The chain is built from TRBV20-1 and TRBJ1-1; D remains unclear. This CDR3 has 11 residues. Germline V lookup: CDR1 DFQATT, CDR2 SNEGSKA (reference sequence). Trimming removed 6 bases at V and 4 bases at J, with 9 bases between. This CDR3 is CSADGPTEAFF. The CDR3 DNA reads TGCAGTGCAGACGGACCCACTGAAGCTTTCTTT.

The V and J genes are TRBV27 and TRBJ1-5, with 9 bases that match TRBD1. The CDR3 extends over 14 amino acids. With V trimmed by 5 bases and J by 6 bases, 5 bases remained unmatched. Germline CDR1 and CDR2: MNHEY and SMNVEV (reference sequence). CDR3 loop: CASSLTGGGQPQHF. The CDR3 DNA reads as TGTGCCAGCAGTCTTACAGGGGGCGGTCAGCCCCAGCATTTT.

This rearrangement joins TRBV5-1 to TRBJ2-1, with D possibly called TRBD1 or TRBD2 (5 bases each). The CDR3 is made up of 15 amino acids. Trimming took 0 bases from V and 0 from J, leaving 7 bases between them. From germline, CDR1 is SGHRS and CDR2 YFSETQ. CDR3 protein: CASSLEGSSYNEQFF. The CDR3 nucleotides are TGCGCCAGCAGCTTGGAGGGGAGCTCCTACAATGAGCAGTTCTTC.

This sequence joins TRBV7-9 and TRBJ1-1; D is unclear. The CDR3 sequence is 14 residues long. Deletions cut 1 base from V and 2 bases from J, with 8 bases between. Looked up from germline, CDR1 is SEHNR and CDR2 is FQNEAQ (reference sequence). The CDR3 reads CASSLGGENTEAFF. The DNA of the CDR3 is TGTGCCAGCAGCTTAGGGGGAGAAAACACTGAAGCTTTCTTT. Full variable domain (outside the CDR3, taken from reference TRBV7-9 and TRBJ1-1): DTGVSQNPRHKITKRGQNVTFRCDPISEHNRLYWYRQTLGQGPEFLTYFQNEAQLEKSRLLSDRFSAERPKGSFSTLEIQRTEQGDSAMYLCASSLGGENTEAFFGQGTRLTVV.

The V call is TRBV30, the J call TRBJ1-2; D is uncertain. The CDR3 sequence is 10 residues long. Germline CDR1 reads GTSNPN; CDR2 reads SVGIG (reference sequence). The ends were cut back, 3 bases at V and 6 bases at J, with 5 bases in the middle. CDR3 region: CAWSRDGYTF. The CDR3 nucleotides are TGTGCCTGGAGCCGAGATGGCTACACCTTC.

This sequence joins TRBV7-2 and TRBJ1-2; maybe TRBD1 (6 bases). This CDR3 spans 14 amino acids. V was trimmed by 7 bases and J by 0 bases, leaving 12 bases between them. Germline CDR1 SGHTA, CDR2 FQGNSA. The CDR3 here is CASKKDRPNYGYTF. CDR3 bases: TGTGCCAGCAAAAAGGACAGACCTAACTATGGCTACACCTTC. The full variable domain, with the rest looked up from reference TRBV7-2 and TRBJ1-2, is GAGVSQSPSNKVTEKGKDVELRCDPISGHTALYWYRQSLGQGLEFLIYFQGNSAPDKSGLPSDRFSAERTGGSVSTLTIQRTQQEDSAVYLCASKKDRPNYGYTFGSGTRLTVV.

The chain carries TRBV5-1 and TRBJ2-3; D may be TRBD1 (5 bases). CDR1 and CDR2 (germline): SGHRS, YFSETQ. The CDR3 length is 15 residues. Trimming stripped 0 bases from V and 4 bases from J, with 12 bases between. CDR3 region: CASSLARQGADTQYF. CDR3 DNA sequence: TGCGCCAGCAGCTTGGCCCGGCAGGGCGCAGATACGCAGTATTTT.

The chain couples TRBV5-1 to TRBJ2-2; TRBD1 aligns across 9 bases. CDR1 is SGHRS and CDR2 is YFSETQ in the germline V gene. The CDR3 spans 15 residues. V trimming: 4 bases; J trimming: 4 bases; junction bases outside the gene matches: 5. CDR3 protein: CASSPDRGSTGELFF. As DNA, the CDR3 is TGCGCCAGCAGCCCCGACAGGGGGAGCACCGGGGAGCTGTTTTTT.